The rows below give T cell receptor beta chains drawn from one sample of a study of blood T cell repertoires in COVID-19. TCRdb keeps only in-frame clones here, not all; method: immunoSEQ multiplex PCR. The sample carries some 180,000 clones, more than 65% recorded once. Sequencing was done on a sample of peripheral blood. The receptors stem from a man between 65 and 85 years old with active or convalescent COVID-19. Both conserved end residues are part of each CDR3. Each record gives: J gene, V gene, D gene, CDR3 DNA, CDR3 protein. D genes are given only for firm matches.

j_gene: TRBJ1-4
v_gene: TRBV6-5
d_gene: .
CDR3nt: TGTGCCAGCAGGGACAGTGCAACTAATGAAAAACTGTTTTTT
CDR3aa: CASRDSATNEKLFF

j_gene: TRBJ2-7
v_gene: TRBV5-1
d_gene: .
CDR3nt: TGCGCCAGCAGCCTCGGGACTCAAAACGAGCAGTACTTC
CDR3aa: CASSLGTQNEQYF

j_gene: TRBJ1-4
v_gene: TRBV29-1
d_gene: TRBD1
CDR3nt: TGCAGCGTCGGACAGGATCCTGAAAAACTGTTTTTT
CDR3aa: CSVGQDPEKLFF

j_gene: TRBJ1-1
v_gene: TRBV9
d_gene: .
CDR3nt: TGTGCCAGCAGGGGGACCCAGGGGATCGGGACTGAAGCTTTCTTT
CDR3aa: CASRGTQGIGTEAFF

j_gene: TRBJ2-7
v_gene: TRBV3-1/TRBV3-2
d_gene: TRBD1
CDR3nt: TGTGCCAGCAGCCGAGCCGGGACAGGGCGGAACGAGCAGTACTTC
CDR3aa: CASSRAGTGRNEQYF

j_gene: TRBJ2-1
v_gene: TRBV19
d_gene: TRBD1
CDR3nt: TGTGCCAGTAGTACCAGGGGGCGAGACAATGAGCAGTTCTTC
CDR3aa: CASSTRGRDNEQFF

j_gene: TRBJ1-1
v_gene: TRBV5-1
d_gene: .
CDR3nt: TGCGCCAGCAGCTTCGGACAGAACACTGAAGCTTTCTTT
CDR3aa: CASSFGQNTEAFF

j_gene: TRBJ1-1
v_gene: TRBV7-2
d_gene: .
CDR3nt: TGTGCCAGCAGCCAGCGAGCGGGAGGAAGGGAAGCTTTCTTT
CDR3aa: CASSQRAGGREAFF

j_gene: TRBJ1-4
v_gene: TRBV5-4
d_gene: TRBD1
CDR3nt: TGTGCCAGCAGCTCACCGGGACAGGGTCATGAAAAACTGTTTTTT
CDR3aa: CASSSPGQGHEKLFF

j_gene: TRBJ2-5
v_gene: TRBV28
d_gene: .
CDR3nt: TGTGCCAGCAGTTTAGGAGCGGTAAGGACCCAGTACTTC
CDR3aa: CASSLGAVRTQYF

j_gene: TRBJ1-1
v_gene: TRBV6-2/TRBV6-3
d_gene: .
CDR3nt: TGTGCCAGCAGTTATCACCTACAGTCGGTTGAAGCTTTCTTT
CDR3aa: CASSYHLQSVEAFF

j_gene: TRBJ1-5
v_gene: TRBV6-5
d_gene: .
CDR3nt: TGTGCCAGCCGCAAGTCCGGACAGCGCAATCAGCCCCAGCATTTT
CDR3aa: CASRKSGQRNQPQHF

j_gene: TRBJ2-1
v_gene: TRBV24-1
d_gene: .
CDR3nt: TGTGCCACCAGTGAAACTACCGGGCAGTTCTTC
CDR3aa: CATSETTGQFF

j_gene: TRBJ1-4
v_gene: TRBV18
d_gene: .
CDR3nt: TGTGCCAGCTCTACAACTAATGAAAAACTGTTTTTT
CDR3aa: CASSTTNEKLFF

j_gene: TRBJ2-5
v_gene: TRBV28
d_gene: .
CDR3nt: TGTGCCAGCAGTTTGGGGAGACTAGGAGTCCCTCTTCAAGAGACCCAGTACTTC
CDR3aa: CASSLGRLGVPLQETQYF

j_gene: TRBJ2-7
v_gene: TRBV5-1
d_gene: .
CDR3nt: TGCGCCAGCAGAAGAGGACAAGGCGAGCAGTACTTC
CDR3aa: CASRRGQGEQYF

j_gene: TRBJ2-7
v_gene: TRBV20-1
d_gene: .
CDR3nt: TGCAGTGCTAGTAAGGGGGTCGGCTCCTCCTACGAGCAGTACTTC
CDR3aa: CSASKGVGSSYEQYF